These T cell receptor beta chains were read from a single sample in a study of blood T cell repertoires in COVID-19. The table came from immunoSEQ multiplex PCR; TCRdb's copy has only in-frame clones and leaves some out. The sample has 150,000 to 200,000 clones; more than 75% are singletons. The sample comprised peripheral blood. The receptor set was obtained from a human donor in a cohort sampled during active COVID-19. CDR3s include the opening cysteine and the closing phenylalanine or tryptophan. D genes are given only for firm matches. Expanded clones are given a class, and other clones once, few, many or no size at all.

V gene	clone size	D gene	J gene	CDR3 DNA	CDR3 protein
TRBV24-1	.	.	TRBJ2-7	TGTGCCACCATTTTTCTGTTTCTCTCCTACGAGCAGTACTTC	CATIFLFLSYEQYF
TRBV3-1/TRBV3-2	.	TRBD2	TRBJ2-3	TGTGCCAGCAGCTTTAGGACTAGCGGTACAGATACGCAGTATTTT	CASSFRTSGTDTQYF
TRBV28	.	.	TRBJ2-2	TGTGCCAGCAGTTTCCCAGGGCCCGGGGAGCTGTTTTTT	CASSFPGPGELFF
TRBV7-2	.	TRBD1	TRBJ1-4	TGTGCCAGCAGCTTAGTCGGACAGGGGAGTGAAAAACTGTTTTTT	CASSLVGQGSEKLFF
TRBV5-1	.	.	TRBJ2-5	TGCGCCAGCAGCCCGGACTGGAAGACCCAGTACTTC	CASSPDWKTQYF
TRBV7-6	.	.	TRBJ1-3	TGTGCCAGCAGCTTAGCGGGGCCGAGCTCTGGAAACACCATATATTTT	CASSLAGPSSGNTIYF
TRBV15	.	TRBD1	TRBJ2-2	TGTGCCACCAGCAGACCTCCGGGACAGAATAGGGAGCTGTTTTTT	CATSRPPGQNRELFF
TRBV6-5	.	.	TRBJ2-3	TGTGCCAGCAGTTACACTAACAGGGTTCGGACAGATACGCAGTATTTT	CASSYTNRVRTDTQYF
TRBV13	.	.	TRBJ2-3	TGTGCCAGCAGCTTGGGACAAGGGAGGGCGGATACGCAGTATTTT	CASSLGQGRADTQYF
TRBV5-1	.	TRBD1	TRBJ1-5	TGCGCCAGCAGCTTGGGCACAGGGGGCAATCAGCCCCAGCATTTT	CASSLGTGGNQPQHF
TRBV11-3	.	TRBD2	TRBJ2-1	TGTGCCAGCAGCTTAGGGGGGTTAGCGGGTTACAATGAGCAGTTCTTC	CASSLGGLAGYNEQFF
TRBV19	.	.	TRBJ1-5	TGTGCCAGTAGCAAGGGGGTTCGGTACAATCAGCCCCAGCATTTT	CASSKGVRYNQPQHF
TRBV7-9	.	.	TRBJ2-5	TGTGCCAGCAGCTGGACTTCCTTAGATTTAACCCAGTACTTC	CASSWTSLDLTQYF
TRBV10-3	.	.	TRBJ2-3	TGTGCCATCAGTAAGATCCGGACGCGGGGAGCTAGCACAGATACGCAGTATTTT	CAISKIRTRGASTDTQYF
TRBV3-1/TRBV3-2	.	.	TRBJ2-3	TGTGCCAGCAGCCAAGAGAACAGGGTGGGAGATACGCAGTATTTT	CASSQENRVGDTQYF
TRBV5-1	.	.	TRBJ2-7	TGCGCCAGCAGCTTCACAGGAGACTCCTACGAGCAGTACTTC	CASSFTGDSYEQYF
TRBV7-2	.	TRBD1	TRBJ1-2	TGTGCCAGCAGCTTAGGAGGGACAGGCTTCAACTATGGCTACACCTTC	CASSLGGTGFNYGYTF
TRBV5-1	few	.	TRBJ2-1	TGCGCCAGCAGCTTGGTCTGGAGTTCTAATGAGCAGTTCTTC	CASSLVWSSNEQFF
TRBV5-4	.	TRBD2	TRBJ2-2	TGTGCCAGCAGCTCAAGGACTAGCGGATCCACCGGGGAGCTGTTTTTT	CASSSRTSGSTGELFF
TRBV18	.	.	TRBJ1-4	TGTGCCAGCTCACCGGGCGGGGATGAAAAACTGTTTTTT	CASSPGGDEKLFF
TRBV4-3	.	.	TRBJ1-5	TGCGCCAGCAGCCAAGATACGGGGGGATTAGGGAGTCAGCCCCAGCATTTT	CASSQDTGGLGSQPQHF
TRBV19	once	.	TRBJ2-5	TGTGCCAGTAGTATGAGAGGGGGAGAGACCCAGTACTTC	CASSMRGGETQYF
TRBV2	.	TRBD1	TRBJ2-7	TGTGCCAGCAAGCGGACAGGGTTGGATCTTTACGAGCAGTACTTC	CASKRTGLDLYEQYF
TRBV7-9	.	.	TRBJ2-1	TGTGCCAGCAGCTTACTAGTCCTCTCCTACAATGAGCAGTTCTTC	CASSLLVLSYNEQFF
TRBV11-2	.	.	TRBJ2-1	TGTGCCAGCAGCTTAGGGAGGGGGGGCCATGAGCAGTTCTTC	CASSLGRGGHEQFF
TRBV3-1/TRBV3-2	.	.	TRBJ1-6	TGTGCCAGCAGCCAACAGGGATATAATTCACCCCTCCACTTT	CASSQQGYNSPLHF
TRBV6-2/TRBV6-3	.	TRBD2	TRBJ2-7	TGTGCCAGCAGTTACCGACTAGCGGAATACGAGCAGTACTTC	CASSYRLAEYEQYF
TRBV9	.	.	TRBJ2-1	TGTGCCAGCAGCGTAAATGAGGGCGATGAGCAGTTCTTC	CASSVNEGDEQFF
TRBV7-9	.	.	TRBJ1-3	TGTGCCAGCAGCTTGCAGGGCCGCTCTGGAAACACCATATATTTT	CASSLQGRSGNTIYF
TRBV25-1	.	.	TRBJ1-3	TGTGCCAGCAGTTTATTCACAGGCTCTGGAAACACCATATATTTT	CASSLFTGSGNTIYF
TRBV7-2	.	.	TRBJ2-7	TGTGCCAGCAGCTTAGGATCTCGGGGGGCACAGGAGCAGTACTTC	CASSLGSRGAQEQYF
TRBV4-3	.	.	TRBJ1-2	TGCGCCAGCAGCCAAGATCTTCGGGTCAGTGGCTATGGCTACACCTTC	CASSQDLRVSGYGYTF
TRBV28	.	TRBD2	TRBJ2-7	TGTGCCAGCAGTTCCCTAGCGGGAGGCACCTACGAGCAGTACTTC	CASSSLAGGTYEQYF
TRBV7-2	once	TRBD1	TRBJ1-3	TGTGCCAGCAGCTTAGGCGTGACAGGGACTGGAAACACCATATATTTT	CASSLGVTGTGNTIYF
TRBV5-1	once	TRBD1	TRBJ2-5	TGCGCCAGCAGCAACCAAACAGGGGGTCGGAAGACCCAGTACTTC	CASSNQTGGRKTQYF
TRBV11-2	once	TRBD1	TRBJ1-1	TGTGCCAGCAGCTCATACAGGGGCTCTGGCACTGAAGCTTTCTTT	CASSSYRGSGTEAFF
TRBV5-4	.	TRBD2	TRBJ2-5	TGTGCCAGCAGCCCGGGACTAGCGACCCAGTACTTC	CASSPGLATQYF
TRBV6-5	.	.	TRBJ1-4	TGTGCCAGCAAGCTCCGACAGCCAACTAATGAAAAACTGTTTTTT	CASKLRQPTNEKLFF
TRBV28	.	.	TRBJ2-7	TGTGCCAGCAGTTTCGGGACCTACGAGCAGTACTTC	CASSFGTYEQYF
TRBV19	few	TRBD1	TRBJ1-5	TGTGCCAGTAGTATAACCCCGGGACAGGGAGGCCAGCCCCAGCATTTT	CASSITPGQGGQPQHF
TRBV30	.	.	TRBJ1-1	TGTGCCTTTTCCCGAGGGGGCACTGAAGCTTTCTTT	CAFSRGGTEAFF
TRBV7-9	.	TRBD2	TRBJ2-7	TGTGCCAGCAGCACTAGCGGGGGGGTTTACGAGCAGTACTTC	CASSTSGGVYEQYF
TRBV5-1	.	.	TRBJ1-6	TGCGCCAGCAGCCCCGACACGCTGAATTCACCCCTCCACTTT	CASSPDTLNSPLHF
TRBV11-3	.	.	TRBJ2-3	TGTGCCAGCAGCTTAGATCGAGCGTACACAGATACGCAGTATTTT	CASSLDRAYTDTQYF
TRBV7-6	.	.	TRBJ2-3	TGTGCCAGCAGCTTAGTGGCGGGGCTACGGGGCACAGATACGCAGTATTTT	CASSLVAGLRGTDTQYF
TRBV19	.	TRBD2	TRBJ2-1	TGTGCCACCCGGCGGACTAGCGGGGGGAACAATGAGCAGTTCTTC	CATRRTSGGNNEQFF
TRBV7-8	.	TRBD2	TRBJ2-5	TGTGCCAGCAGACTAGCGGTGGTGGAGACCCAGTACTTC	CASRLAVVETQYF
TRBV30	.	.	TRBJ1-1	TGTGCCTGGAGTACTCGACATTGGGGGGGTTCGGGGATGAACACTGAAGCTTTCTTT	CAWSTRHWGGSGMNTEAFF
TRBV7-2	.	TRBD1	TRBJ1-2	TGTGCCAGCAGCTTAGGACAGGGGGCGGAGGGCTACACCTTC	CASSLGQGAEGYTF
TRBV19	.	TRBD1	TRBJ1-5	TGTGCCAGTAGTATTGGGGGACAGTCCAATCAGCCCCAGCATTTT	CASSIGGQSNQPQHF
TRBV19	.	.	TRBJ1-2	TGTGCCAGTAGTATTAATCGCGTTTCTCTCTATGGCTACACCTTC	CASSINRVSLYGYTF
TRBV11-2	.	.	TRBJ2-7	TGTGCCAGCAGCCGGACAGTGTACGAGCAGTACTTC	CASSRTVYEQYF
TRBV27	.	.	TRBJ1-4	TGTGCCAGCAGTTTCCAGGGCGCGGGGATACTGTTTTTT	CASSFQGAGILFF
TRBV3-1/TRBV3-2	few	TRBD1	TRBJ2-3	TGTGCCAGCAGCCAAGCGGGGACAGGGGGCACAGATACGCAGTATTTT	CASSQAGTGGTDTQYF
TRBV3-1/TRBV3-2	.	.	TRBJ2-5	TGTGCCAGCAGCCAAGTAGCGGCCTCCGGGACCCAGTACTTC	CASSQVAASGTQYF
TRBV5-4	.	.	TRBJ2-4	TGTGCCAGCAGCTCCCAGGGGCGAGAGGCCAAAAACATTCAGTACTTC	CASSSQGREAKNIQYF
TRBV6-5	once	.	TRBJ2-7	TGTGCCACCGAACCGGGACATATTTACGAGCAGTACTTC	CATEPGHIYEQYF
TRBV5-6	.	TRBD2	TRBJ2-3	TGTGCCAGCAGCTCTCTGAGCGGGGGGCTCAGCACAGATACGCAGTATTTT	CASSSLSGGLSTDTQYF
TRBV2	.	TRBD1	TRBJ2-3	TGTGCCAGCCAACAGGGGTATGGCACAGATACGCAGTATTTT	CASQQGYGTDTQYF
TRBV28	.	.	TRBJ2-1	TGTGCCAGCAGCATAACGCGGGACTACAATGAGCAGTTCTTC	CASSITRDYNEQFF